The clone carrying this TCR beta chain was detected a few times. V was trimmed by 7 bases and J by 4 bases, leaving 20 bases between them. Looked up from germline, CDR1 is SQVTM and CDR2 is ANQGSEA. The CDR3 has 14 amino acids. This sample was included in a study of blood T cells in healthy people across ages. With a J-beta primer mix and a sample-barcoded 5' primer, a second PCR ran about 7 to 11 cycles. TCRdb re-called the 5' RACE reads with MiXCR, one entry per CDR3 protein. The table has hundreds of thousands of distinct CDR3 sequences, more than 20% seen once; the top ten hold roughly 9%. The data also belong to a second study, concerning T cells of mothers and their children.

Sample: blood. This chain connects TRBV29-1 to TRBJ2-7; D possibly corresponds to TRBD2 (6 bases). This TCR came from a boy under 18 in good health. This CDR3 reads CSALSGSGWYEQYF. CDR3 DNA: TGCAGCGCCCTGAGCGGGTCAGGGTGGTACGAGCAGTACTTC.